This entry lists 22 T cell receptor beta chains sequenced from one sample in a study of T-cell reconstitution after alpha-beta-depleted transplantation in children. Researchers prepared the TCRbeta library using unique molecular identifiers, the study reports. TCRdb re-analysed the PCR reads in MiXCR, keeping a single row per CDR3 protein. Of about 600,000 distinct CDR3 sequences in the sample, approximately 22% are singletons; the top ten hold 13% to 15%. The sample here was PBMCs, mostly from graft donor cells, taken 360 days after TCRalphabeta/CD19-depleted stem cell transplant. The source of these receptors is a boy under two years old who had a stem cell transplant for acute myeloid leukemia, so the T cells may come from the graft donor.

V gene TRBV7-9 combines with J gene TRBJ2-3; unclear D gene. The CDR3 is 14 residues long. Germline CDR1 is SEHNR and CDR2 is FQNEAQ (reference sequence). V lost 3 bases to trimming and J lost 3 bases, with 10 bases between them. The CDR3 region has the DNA TGTGCCAGCAGCTTTTCTACCGAGACAGATACGCAGTATTTT. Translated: CASSFSTETDTQYF.

The CDR3 DNA is TGCAGCGTTGAGAGGGTCACTGAAGCTTTCTTT. Translated: CSVERVTEAFF. This chain links TRBV29-1 with TRBJ1-1; no firm D call. V lost 3 bases and J 4 bases, leaving 6 bases between the germline ends. The germline gives CDR1 SQVTM, CDR2 ANQGSEA. The CDR3 extends over 11 amino acids.

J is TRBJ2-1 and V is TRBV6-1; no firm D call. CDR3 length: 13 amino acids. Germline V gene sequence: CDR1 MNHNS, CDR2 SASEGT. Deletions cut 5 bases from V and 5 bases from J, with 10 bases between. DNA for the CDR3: TGTGCCAGCAGTCCCAACGACAACAATGAGCAGTTCTTC. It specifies CASSPNDNNEQFF.

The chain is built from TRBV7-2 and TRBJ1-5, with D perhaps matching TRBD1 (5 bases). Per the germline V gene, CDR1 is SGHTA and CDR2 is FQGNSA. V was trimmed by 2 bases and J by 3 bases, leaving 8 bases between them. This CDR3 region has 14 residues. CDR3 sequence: CASSLLGLNQPQHF. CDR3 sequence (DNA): TGTGCCAGCAGCTTACTGGGGCTCAATCAGCCCCAGCATTTT.

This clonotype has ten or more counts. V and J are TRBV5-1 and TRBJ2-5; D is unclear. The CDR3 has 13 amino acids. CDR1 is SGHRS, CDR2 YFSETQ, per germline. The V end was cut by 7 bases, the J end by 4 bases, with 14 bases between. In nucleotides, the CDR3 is TGCGCCAGCTCCGGCCTGGTGAGAGAGACCCAGTACTTC. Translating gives CASSGLVRETQYF.

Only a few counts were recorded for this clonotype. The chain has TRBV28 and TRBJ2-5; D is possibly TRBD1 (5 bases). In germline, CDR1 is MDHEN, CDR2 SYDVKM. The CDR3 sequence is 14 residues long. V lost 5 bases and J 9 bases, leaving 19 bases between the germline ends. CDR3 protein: CASSPQGPLAAQYF. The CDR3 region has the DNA TGTGCCAGCAGTCCCCAGGGTCCGCTCGCGGCCCAGTACTTC.

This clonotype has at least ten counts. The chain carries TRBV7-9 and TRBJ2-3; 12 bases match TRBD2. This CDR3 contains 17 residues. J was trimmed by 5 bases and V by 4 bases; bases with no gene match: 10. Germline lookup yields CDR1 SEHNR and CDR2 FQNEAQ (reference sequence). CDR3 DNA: TGTGCCAGCAGCTCCACCGGACTAGCGGGGTACGGAGATACGCAGTATTTT. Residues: CASSSTGLAGYGDTQYF. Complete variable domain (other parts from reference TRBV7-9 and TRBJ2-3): DTGVSQNPRHKITKRGQNVTFRCDPISEHNRLYWYRQTLGQGPEFLTYFQNEAQLEKSRLLSDRFSAERPKGSFSTLEIQRTEQGDSAMYLCASSSTGLAGYGDTQYFGPGTRLTVL.

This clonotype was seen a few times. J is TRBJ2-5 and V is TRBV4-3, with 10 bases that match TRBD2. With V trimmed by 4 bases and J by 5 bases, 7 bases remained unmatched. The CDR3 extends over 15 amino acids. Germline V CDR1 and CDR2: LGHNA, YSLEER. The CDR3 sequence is CASSRDSGGLETQYF. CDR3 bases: TGCGCCAGCAGCCGAGATAGCGGGGGGTTGGAGACCCAGTACTTC.

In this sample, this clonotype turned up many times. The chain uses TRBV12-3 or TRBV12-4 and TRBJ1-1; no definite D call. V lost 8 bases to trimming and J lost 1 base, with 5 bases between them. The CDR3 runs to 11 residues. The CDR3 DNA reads TGTGCCAGCGTGAAGAACACTGAAGCTTTCTTT. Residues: CASVKNTEAFF.

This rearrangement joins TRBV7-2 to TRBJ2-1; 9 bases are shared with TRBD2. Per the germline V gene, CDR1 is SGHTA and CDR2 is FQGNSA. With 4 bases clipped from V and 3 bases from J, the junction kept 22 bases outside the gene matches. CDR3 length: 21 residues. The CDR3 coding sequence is TGTGCCAGCAGCTACCCCCCACTCCTTAGTCTCGGGACTAGCAACTACAATGAGCAGTTCTTC. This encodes CASSYPPLLSLGTSNYNEQFF.

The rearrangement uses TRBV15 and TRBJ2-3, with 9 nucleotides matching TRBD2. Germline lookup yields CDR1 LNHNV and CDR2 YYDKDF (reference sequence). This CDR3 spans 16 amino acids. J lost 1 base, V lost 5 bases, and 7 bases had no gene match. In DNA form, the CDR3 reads TGTGCCACCAGCGGGGGGCGGACTAGCGGCACAGATACGCAGTATTTT. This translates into CATSGGRTSGTDTQYF.

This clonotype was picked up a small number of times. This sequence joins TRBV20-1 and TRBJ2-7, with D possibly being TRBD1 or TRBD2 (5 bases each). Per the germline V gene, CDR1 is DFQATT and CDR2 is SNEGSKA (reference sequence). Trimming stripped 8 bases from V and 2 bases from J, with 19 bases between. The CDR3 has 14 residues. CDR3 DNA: TGCAGTCCCGACCCACTGGGACGAACCTACGAGCAGTACTTC. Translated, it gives CSPDPLGRTYEQYF.

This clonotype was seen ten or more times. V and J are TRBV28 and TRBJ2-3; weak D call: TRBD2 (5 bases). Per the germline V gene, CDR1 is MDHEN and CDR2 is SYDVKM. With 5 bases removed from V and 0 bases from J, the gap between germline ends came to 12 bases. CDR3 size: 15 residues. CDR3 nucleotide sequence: TGTGCCAGCAGTCGGACTGGCGCTAGCACAGATACGCAGTATTTT. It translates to CASSRTGASTDTQYF.

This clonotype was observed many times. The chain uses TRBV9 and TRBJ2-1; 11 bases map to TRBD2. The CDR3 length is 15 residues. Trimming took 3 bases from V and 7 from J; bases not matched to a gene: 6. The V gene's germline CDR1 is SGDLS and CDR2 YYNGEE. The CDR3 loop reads CASSELAGGRNEQFF. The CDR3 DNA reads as TGTGCCAGCAGCGAGCTAGCGGGGGGTAGGAATGAGCAGTTCTTC.

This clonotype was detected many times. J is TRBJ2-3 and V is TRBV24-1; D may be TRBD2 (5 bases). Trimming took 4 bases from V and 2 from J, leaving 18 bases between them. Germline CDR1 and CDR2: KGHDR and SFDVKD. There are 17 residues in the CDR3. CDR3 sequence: CATSDQHQPDSTDTQYF. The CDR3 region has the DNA TGTGCCACCAGTGACCAACACCAACCGGACTCCACAGATACGCAGTATTTT.

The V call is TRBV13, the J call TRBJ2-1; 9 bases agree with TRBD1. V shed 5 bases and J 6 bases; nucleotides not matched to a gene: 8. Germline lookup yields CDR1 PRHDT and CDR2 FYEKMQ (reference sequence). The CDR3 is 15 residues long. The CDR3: CASSRTGGLFNEQFF. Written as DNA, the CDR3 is TGTGCCAGCAGCCGTACAGGGGGCCTATTCAATGAGCAGTTCTTC.

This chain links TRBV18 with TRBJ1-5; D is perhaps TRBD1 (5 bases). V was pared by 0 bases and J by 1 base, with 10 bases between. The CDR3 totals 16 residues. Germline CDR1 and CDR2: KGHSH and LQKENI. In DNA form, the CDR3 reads TGTGCCAGCTCACCACCGGGGGGACTAAGCAATCAGCCCCAGCATTTT. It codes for CASSPPGGLSNQPQHF.

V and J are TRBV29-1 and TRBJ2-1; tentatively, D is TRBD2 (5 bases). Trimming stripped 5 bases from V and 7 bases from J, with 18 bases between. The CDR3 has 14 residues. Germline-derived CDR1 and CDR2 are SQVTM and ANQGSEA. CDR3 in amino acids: CSVLYPTTGNEQFF. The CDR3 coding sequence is TGCAGCGTTCTCTACCCCACTACGGGAAATGAGCAGTTCTTC.

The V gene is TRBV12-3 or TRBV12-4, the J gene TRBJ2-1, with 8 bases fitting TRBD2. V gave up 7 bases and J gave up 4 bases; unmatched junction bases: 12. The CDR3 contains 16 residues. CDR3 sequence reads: CASTTPTSVLYNEQFF. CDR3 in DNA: TGTGCCAGCACGACACCGACTAGCGTACTGTACAATGAGCAGTTCTTC.

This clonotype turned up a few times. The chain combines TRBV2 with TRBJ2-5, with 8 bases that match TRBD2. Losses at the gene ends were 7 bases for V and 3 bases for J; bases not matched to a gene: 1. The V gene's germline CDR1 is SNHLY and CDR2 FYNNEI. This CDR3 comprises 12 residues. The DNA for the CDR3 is TGTGCCAGCAAGGGACTAGAAGAGACCCAGTACTTC. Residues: CASKGLEETQYF.

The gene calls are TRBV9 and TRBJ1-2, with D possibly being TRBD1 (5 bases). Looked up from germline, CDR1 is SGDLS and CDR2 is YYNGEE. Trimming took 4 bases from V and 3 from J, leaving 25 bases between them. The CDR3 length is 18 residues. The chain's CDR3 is CASSPLPLGRTGYYGYTF. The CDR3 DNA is TGTGCCAGCAGCCCACTGCCGCTGGGACGCACGGGGTACTATGGCTACACCTTC.

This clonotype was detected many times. CDR3 DNA sequence: TGTGCCAGCAGCTTGGATCGAAACACCATATATTTT. Amino acid sequence: CASSLDRNTIYF. This rearrangement joins TRBV5-6 to TRBJ1-3, with D uncertain. Trimming pared 0 bases from V and 5 bases from J, leaving 3 bases between. The V gene's germline CDR1 is SGHDT and CDR2 YYEEEE. This CDR3 has 12 amino acids.